This T cell receptor beta chain was obtained from a study of breast tumors, draining lymph nodes, adjacent tissues. Breast cancer patients provided tissue from their axillary draining lymph nodes. TCRdb independently ran MiXCR on the multiplex PCR reads; one entry per CDR3 protein. The sample records 200,000 to 250,000 distinct CDR3 sequences, about 30% being singletons. Between the trimmed V and J ends, which lost 1 base and 4 bases, there was a span of 7 bases. Germline CDR1 is SGHTA and CDR2 is FQGNSA. CDR3 length equals 14 residues. The source is a female donor with breast cancer. Some clones in this sample may be carry-over from other donors' samples. V gene TRBV7-2 combines with J gene TRBJ2-2; D remains unclear. Sequenced material: axillary lymph node tissue. The CDR3 DNA is TGTGCCAGCAGCTTAGAGTACATCACCGGGGAGCTGTTTTTT. Its protein product is CASSLEYITGELFF.